One sample yielded the 31 T cell receptor beta chains listed below, sequenced in a study of neurological immune-mediated disorders. In TCRdb, the 5' RACE reads were re-called with MiXCR into one record per CDR3 protein. The sample has tens of thousands of distinct CDR3 sequences, about 5% seen once. Sample: PBMCs. Every receptor here comes from a woman in her 30s with multiple sclerosis.

In its sample, this clonotype was seen many times. The chain links TRBV5-1 to TRBJ2-6; perhaps D is TRBD1 or TRBD2 (5 bases each). Per the germline V gene, CDR1 is SGHRS and CDR2 is YFSETQ. V shed 8 bases and J shed 2 bases, with 11 bases lying between them. This CDR3 is built from 14 residues. DNA for the CDR3: TGCGCCAGTGCGCAGGGAGCTGGGGCCAACGTCCTGACTTTC. Translating gives CASAQGAGANVLTF.

In its sample, this clonotype was seen once. The V call is TRBV6-5, the J call TRBJ1-5; weak D call: TRBD1 (6 bases). The V and J ends lost 10 bases and 0 bases respectively, with 10 bases between them. The CDR3 covers 13 residues. Germline CDR1 MNHEY, CDR2 SVGAGI. The CDR3 DNA follows: TGTGCCACACGACAGGTTAGCAATCAGCCCCAGCATTTT. It encodes CATRQVSNQPQHF.

The sample holds many counts of this clonotype. Written as DNA, the CDR3 is TGCAGTGCTAGAGATGCCGCGGACAGGAACTCCTACAATGAGCAGTTCTTC. Residues: CSARDAADRNSYNEQFF. V is TRBV20-1 and J is TRBJ2-1; 7 nucleotides line up with TRBD1. Trimming removed 0 bases from V and 0 bases from J; junction bases left unmatched: 8. CDR3 size: 17 residues. Germline V lookup: CDR1 DFQATT, CDR2 SNEGSKA (reference sequence).

The J gene is TRBJ2-3, the V gene TRBV6-2 or TRBV6-3; D may be TRBD1 (6 bases). With 0 bases removed from V and 2 bases from J, the gap between germline ends came to 18 bases. Germline CDR1 and CDR2: MNHEY and SVGEGT. The CDR3 loop spans 18 amino acids. The CDR3 region has the DNA TGTGCCAGCAGTTACTCGACCTCCTTGGGGGCGAACACAGATACGCAGTATTTT. Translating gives CASSYSTSLGANTDTQYF.

This clonotype has ten or more counts. This chain uses TRBV3-1 with TRBJ2-1, with D possibly matching TRBD2 (5 bases). CDR1 is LGHDT, CDR2 YNNKEL, per germline (reference sequence). V lost 4 bases, J lost 7 bases, and 11 bases lay in between. CDR3 length equals 13 residues. In nucleotides, the CDR3 is TGTGCCAGCAGCCGAGGCAGGAGGAATGAGCAGTTCTTC. This gives the protein CASSRGRRNEQFF.

This clonotype was counted ten times or more. This CDR3 reads CASSTGLAGGNEQFF. The CDR3 region has the DNA TGCGCCAGCAGCACAGGACTAGCGGGCGGGAATGAGCAGTTCTTC. The gene calls are TRBV5-1 and TRBJ2-1; 11 bases agree with TRBD2. The CDR3 spans 15 residues. Germline V gene sequence: CDR1 SGHRS, CDR2 YFSETQ. The V segment lost 4 bases and the J segment 7 bases; nucleotides outside the gene matches: 7.

Ten or more counts support this clonotype. This sequence joins TRBV20-1 and TRBJ2-1; 13 positions agree with TRBD2. This CDR3 contains 18 residues. With V trimmed by 0 bases and J by 9 bases, 14 bases remained unmatched. Germline loops: CDR1 DFQATT, CDR2 SNEGSKA (reference sequence). This CDR3 reads CSARDPDSRLAGGTEQFF. The DNA of the CDR3 is TGCAGTGCTAGAGATCCCGACAGCCGACTAGCGGGAGGTACTGAGCAGTTCTTC.

At least ten counts were recorded for this clonotype. This rearrangement joins TRBV7-9 to TRBJ2-5; 10 nucleotides agree with TRBD2. J was trimmed by 3 bases and V by 1 base; bases with no gene match: 2. Germline V gene sequence: CDR1 SEHNR, CDR2 FQNEAQ (reference sequence). There are 15 residues in the CDR3. The CDR3 region is CASSLGLAGEETQYF. In DNA form, the CDR3 reads TGTGCCAGCAGCTTAGGCCTAGCGGGAGAAGAGACCCAGTACTTC.

The CDR3 DNA sequence: TGCAGTGCTCGCCCCGACCCGGACTCGAACACTGAAGCTTTCTTT. It specifies CSARPDPDSNTEAFF. The rearrangement uses TRBV20-1 and TRBJ1-1; D gene unclear. From germline, CDR1 is DFQATT and CDR2 SNEGSKA (reference sequence). V was clipped by 5 bases and J by 1 base, with 17 bases between them. The CDR3 extends over 15 amino acids.

This clonotype was seen a few times. The V and J genes are TRBV5-1 and TRBJ2-3, with D maybe TRBD2 (5 bases). Germline CDR1 SGHRS, CDR2 YFSETQ. The CDR3 extends over 14 amino acids. The V gene lost 2 bases and the J gene lost 5 bases, with 12 bases spanning the gap. The CDR3 DNA reads as TGCGCCAGCAGCTTTACTAGGCCGGTAGATACGCAGTATTTT. It translates to CASSFTRPVDTQYF.

With regard to this clonotype: A much larger clone lies one base from this, so it may be a read error. V gene TRBV20-1 combines with J gene TRBJ2-7; 8 positions match TRBD1. Germline V gives CDR1 DFQATT, CDR2 SNEGSKA (reference sequence). The length of the CDR3 is 13 residues. CDR3 nucleotide sequence: TGCAGTGTCAAACCGGGACAGGACTACGAACAGTACTTC. Amino acid sequence: CSVKPGQDYEQYF.

By its share, this clonotype is medium-sized (0.01 to 0.1%). V is TRBV12-3 or TRBV12-4 and J is TRBJ2-2; D is unclear. V dropped 5 bases and J dropped 7 bases, with 14 bases sitting between them. The CDR3 runs 14 residues. In DNA form, the CDR3 reads TGTGCCAGCAGTCCAAGCGACACGGACGGGGAGCTGTTTTTT. It codes for CASSPSDTDGELFF.

This chain links TRBV7-2 with TRBJ1-2, with 7 bases aligning to TRBD1. From germline, CDR1 is SGHTA and CDR2 FQGNSA. The CDR3 contains 18 residues. Unmatched junction bases numbered 19, after V lost 6 bases and J lost 3 bases. The CDR3 loop reads CASSPLRGGLENYYGYTF. CDR3 DNA sequence: TGTGCCAGCAGTCCCCTAAGAGGGGGCCTGGAGAATTACTATGGCTACACCTTC.

Many counts were recorded for this clonotype. The chain couples TRBV7-9 to TRBJ2-5; 10 bases are a match to TRBD2. J gave up 3 bases and V 1 base, and 11 bases lay outside the gene matches. Looked up from germline, CDR1 is SEHNR and CDR2 is FQNEAQ (reference sequence). The CDR3 spans 18 residues. This chain's CDR3 is CASSLGASGRAFEETQYF. In DNA, the CDR3 is TGTGCCAGCAGCTTAGGTGCCAGCGGGAGGGCCTTTGAAGAGACCCAGTACTTC.

This clonotype was detected many times. This chain uses TRBV5-5 with TRBJ1-4, with TRBD1 matching over 7 bases. V was pared by 4 bases and J by 7 bases, with 10 bases of the junction left unmatched. Germline V CDR1 and CDR2: SGHKS, YYEKEE (reference sequence). The CDR3 sequence is 15 residues long. The DNA for the CDR3 is TGTGCCAGCAGCCCTGGACAGGCCGGGGGTGAAAAACTGTTTTTT. It translates to CASSPGQAGGEKLFF. Full variable domain (missing parts from reference TRBV5-5 and TRBJ1-4): DAGVTQSPTHLIKTRGQQVTLRCSPISGHKSVSWYQQVLGQGPQFIFQYYEKEERGRGNFPDRFSARQFPNYSSELNVNALLLGDSALYLCASSPGQAGGEKLFFGSGTQLSVL.

This clonotype came up many times. The chain recombines TRBV20-1 with TRBJ2-2; D gene ambiguous. Trimming removed 3 bases at V and 0 bases at J, with 5 bases between. This CDR3 comprises 13 residues. CDR1 is DFQATT, CDR2 SNEGSKA, per germline (reference sequence). For the CDR3, the DNA is TGCAGTGCTAGTCTGACGAACACCGGGGAGCTGTTTTTT. This encodes CSASLTNTGELFF.

This clonotype was found many times. This chain connects TRBV5-1 to TRBJ2-3, with a possible D match to TRBD1 (6 bases). The V and J ends lost 3 bases and 5 bases respectively, with 10 bases between them. This CDR3 region has 13 residues. CDR1 is SGHRS, CDR2 YFSETQ, per germline. CDR3 nucleotide sequence: TGCGCCAGCAGCTCTGAGGGGGAAGATACGCAGTATTTT. It yields the protein CASSSEGEDTQYF.

This clonotype showed up many times. The chain uses TRBV12-3 or TRBV12-4 and TRBJ1-2; TRBD1 is a possible D gene (6 bases). Between the trimmed V and J ends, which lost 2 bases and 4 bases, there was a span of 17 bases. This CDR3 region has 16 residues. DNA of the CDR3: TGTGCCAGCAGTTTAAGTGTTCCAGGGGCGGGCTATGGCTACACCTTC. Residues: CASSLSVPGAGYGYTF.

As concerns this clonotype: Relative to the germline gene, one junction end is altered; a read error may explain this. V usage is TRBV5-1 and J usage is TRBJ1-5; possibly TRBD1 for D (6 bases). The germline CDR1 and CDR2 sequences are SGHRS and YFSETQ. This CDR3 has 15 amino acids. The DNA of the CDR3 is TGCGCCAGCAGCTTGGAAGGGGGTAGCAATAAGACCCAGAATTTT. Amino acids: CASSLEGGSNKTQNF. The full variable domain, completed using reference TRBV5-1 and TRBJ1-5, is KAGVTQTPRYLIKTRGQQVTLSCSPISGHRSVSWYQQTPGQGLQFLFEYFSETQRNKGNFPGRFSGRQFSNSRSEMNVSTLELGDSALYLCASSLEGGSNKTQNFGDGTRLSIL.

Comment on this clonotype: This CDR3 is missing its conserved last phenylalanine or tryptophan, likely due to a read error. This chain connects TRBV7-2 to TRBJ2-3; D is ambiguous. The CDR3 runs 13 residues. V lost 9 bases to trimming and J lost 0 bases, with 10 bases between them. The germline CDR1 and CDR2 sequences are SGHTA and FQGNSA. CDR3 residues: CASSMGSTDTQYN. CDR3 sequence (DNA): TGTGCCAGTAGCATGGGTAGCACAGATACGCAGTATAAT.

At least ten counts were recorded for this clonotype. This chain links TRBV5-1 with TRBJ1-5; 7 bases agree with TRBD1. Trimming removed 4 bases from V and 4 bases from J; junction bases left unmatched: 2. Germline values: CDR1 SGHRS, CDR2 YFSETQ. The CDR3 loop spans 13 amino acids. The CDR3 DNA is TGCGCCAGCAGCAGGGGGCCAAATCAGCCCCAGCATTTT. Residues: CASSRGPNQPQHF.

The sample holds many counts of this clonotype. The chain couples TRBV7-6 to TRBJ2-1; D call uncertain. Germline V gene lookup returns CDR1 SGHVS and CDR2 FNYEAQ. V lost 4 bases and J 10 bases, leaving 14 bases between the germline ends. This CDR3 is 13 amino acids long. The CDR3, as DNA: TGTGCCAGCAGCTCCCCCCCGGCCCGCGAGCAGTTCTTC. It translates to CASSSPPAREQFF.

As for this clonotype: The junction departs from the called germline gene at one end, perhaps through a read error. This chain joins TRBV18 and TRBJ2-7; D may be TRBD2 (6 bases). The V gene's germline CDR1 is KGHSH and CDR2 LQKENI. The CDR3 runs 16 residues. In DNA, the CDR3 is TGTGCCAGCTCCCCACTTGCGGGGTCTCGTCTCGACGAGCAGTACTTC. The encoded protein is CASSPLAGSRLDEQYF.

Many counts were recorded for this clonotype. V gene TRBV20-1 combines with J gene TRBJ2-1; D could derive from TRBD1 or TRBD2 (5 bases each). CDR3 length: 14 amino acids. Germline V gene lookup returns CDR1 DFQATT and CDR2 SNEGSKA (reference sequence). This chain's CDR3 is CSFRDELKGAEQFF. The CDR3 nucleotides read TGCAGCTTCCGGGATGAGCTGAAAGGGGCAGAGCAGTTCTTC.

This clonotype was observed a handful of times. The chain couples TRBV3-1 to TRBJ1-4; 9 bases map to TRBD1. Germline CDR1 reads LGHDT; CDR2 reads YNNKEL (reference sequence). The CDR3 loop spans 14 amino acids. After removal of 8 bases from V and 7 bases from J, the junction contained 8 bases not matched to a gene. CDR3 nucleotide sequence: TGTGCCAGCGGACGGACAGGGGAAGTTGAAAAACTGTTTTTT. Amino acids: CASGRTGEVEKLFF.

Notes on this clonotype: A junction end diverges from the germline sequence, so it may reflect a read error. V gene TRBV20-1 combines with J gene TRBJ2-2; the D gene is possibly TRBD2 (6 bases). CDR1 is DFQATT, CDR2 SNEGSKA, per germline (reference sequence). CDR3 size: 16 residues. CDR3 in DNA: TGCAGTGCTAGACCCCGCGGGGTCCGGAACAACGGGGAGCTATTTTTT. Its protein is CSARPRGVRNNGELFF.

This clonotype appeared many times. This sequence joins TRBV20-1 and TRBJ1-1; TRBD1 might be the D (6 bases). V lost 6 bases and J lost 6, with 17 bases in between. Germline CDR1 is DFQATT and CDR2 is SNEGSKA (reference sequence). This CDR3 is 13 amino acids long. DNA for the CDR3: TGCAGTGCCCTTAGGGGGGGGACCGCTGAAGCTTTCTTT. Protein product: CSALRGGTAEAFF.

The sample holds many counts of this clonotype. The chain uses TRBV7-2 and TRBJ1-5, with a possible D match to TRBD1 (5 bases). Trimming stripped 1 base from V and 11 bases from J, with 18 bases between. The CDR3 is 15 residues long. Germline CDR1 reads SGHTA; CDR2 reads FQGNSA. CDR3 sequence reads: CASSLEGATGVTQHF. The CDR3 DNA reads as TGTGCCAGCAGCTTAGAAGGGGCCACCGGGGTGACCCAGCATTTT.

The table lists this clonotype with many counts. V gene TRBV12-3 or TRBV12-4 combines with J gene TRBJ2-2, with D perhaps TRBD1 or TRBD2 (6 bases each). CDR3 length: 16 amino acids. V was cut by 10 bases and J by 3 bases, with 21 bases left in between. CDR3 sequence: CATGGPGGDYTGELFF. The DNA of the CDR3 is TGTGCCACCGGAGGGCCCGGGGGCGATTACACCGGGGAGCTGTTTTTT.

The rearrangement links TRBV9 to TRBJ2-3; D gene unclear. The CDR3 loop spans 13 amino acids. Germline values: CDR1 SGDLS, CDR2 YYNGEE. The germline V and J ends were trimmed by 4 bases and 4 bases, with 10 bases remaining between them. As DNA, the CDR3 is TGTGCCAGCAGCCTCCCTCTCCCAGATACGCAGTATTTT. Its protein product is CASSLPLPDTQYF.

This clonotype occurred many times. The V gene is TRBV5-1, the J gene TRBJ2-7; 9 positions agree with TRBD2. The CDR3 runs to 14 residues. Germline CDR1 SGHRS, CDR2 YFSETQ. Unmatched junction bases numbered 4, after V lost 3 bases and J lost 3 bases. This CDR3 reads CASSWGTSNYEQYF. In DNA, the CDR3 is TGCGCCAGCAGCTGGGGGACTAGCAACTACGAGCAGTACTTC.